This entry lists 2 T cell receptor beta chains sequenced from one sample in a study of shared clonotypes between healthy human individuals. The data were produced by immunoSEQ multiplex PCR, yet TCRdb's version contains in-frame clones alone and is incomplete. The sample records around 690,000 clones, roughly 91% being singletons. Specimen: memory CD8+ T cells from PBMCs. The sample's subset: CD45RO+ cells pooled with CCR7-negative TemRA cells. The receptors were gathered from a man aged 18 to 29 in good health. Some clones in this sample may be carry-over from other donors' samples.

This clone was recorded a few times. The chain uses TRBV27 and TRBJ1-1, with a possible D match to TRBD1 (5 bases). The germline gives CDR1 MNHEY, CDR2 SMNVEV (reference sequence). The CDR3 loop spans 14 amino acids. The V gene lost 3 bases and the J gene lost 5 bases, with 13 bases spanning the gap. As DNA, the CDR3 is TGTGCCAGCAGTTTGCTGGGCCCAGGGACTGAAGCTTTCTTT. Translating gives CASSLLGPGTEAFF.

The chain recombines TRBV14 with TRBJ2-5; D perhaps matches TRBD1 (6 bases). The CDR3 extends over 17 amino acids. In germline, CDR1 is SGHDN, CDR2 FVKESK. V lost 1 base to trimming and J lost 5 bases, with 20 bases between them. CDR3 bases: TGTGCCAGCAGCCAAGCTTACGGCATAGGGGGATGGGAGACCCAGTACTTC. This encodes CASSQAYGIGGWETQYF.